This is a list of T cell receptor beta chains from one sample in a study of blood T cell repertoires in COVID-19. Some clones are missing from TCRdb's copy, which holds only in-frame ones; the method was immunoSEQ multiplex PCR. Seen here are 150,000 to 200,000 clones, roughly 84% observed once, and the top ten hold 3.2%. What was sequenced was PBMCs or T cells enriched from blood (not recorded which). The receptors originated from a woman aged 30 to 39 who had been exposed to COVID-19. CDR3s include the opening cysteine and the closing phenylalanine or tryptophan. Fields, in order: CDR3 protein, CDR3 DNA, J gene, CDR3 length, V gene, D gene, clone size. The D gene is left open where the match is weak. Not all rows give a size; the values are once, few, many and, for expanded clones, a class.

CASSLMSLEGKLFF TGCGCCAGCAGCTTGATGTCCTTAGAGGGAAAACTGTTTTTT TRBJ1-4 14 TRBV5-1 - -
CASSQDRRAGAYNEQFF TGCGCCAGCAGCCAAGATCGTCGAGCGGGGGCCTACAATGAGCAGTTCTTC TRBJ2-1 17 TRBV4-1 TRBD2 few
CASSITVYTMNTEAFF TGTGCCAGTAGTATAACGGTATATACGATGAACACTGAAGCTTTCTTT TRBJ1-1 16 TRBV19 - -
CASSRGQLPNYEQYF TGTGCCAGCAGTAGGGGACAGCTCCCCAACTACGAGCAGTACTTC TRBJ2-7 15 TRBV2 TRBD1 -
CASSLSGTLNQPQHF TGTGCCAGCAGTTTATCTGGGACATTGAATCAGCCCCAGCATTTT TRBJ1-5 15 TRBV27 - -
CASRRLYSSAFF TGTGCCAGCAGGAGGCTTTACTCGAGCGCTTTCTTT TRBJ1-1 12 TRBV12-3/TRBV12-4 - once
CASSVVPGTAGNTEAFF TGTGCCAGCAGCGTAGTCCCAGGAACCGCTGGGAACACTGAAGCTTTCTTT TRBJ1-1 17 TRBV9 - -
CASSHSDRSYNEQFF TGTGCCAGCAGCCACTCAGACAGATCCTACAATGAGCAGTTCTTC TRBJ2-1 15 TRBV3-1/TRBV3-2 - few
CASSLDRNTGELFF TGTGCCAGCAGTCTCGACAGGAACACCGGGGAGCTGTTTTTT TRBJ2-2 14 TRBV6-5 - -
CASSPQGQPQHF TGTGCCAGCTCACCCCAGGGGCAGCCCCAGCATTTT TRBJ1-5 12 TRBV18 - once
CASSLLAGINEKLFF TGCGCCAGCAGCTTGTTAGCAGGGATTAATGAAAAACTGTTTTTT TRBJ1-4 15 TRBV5-1 - -
CASSLKESAEQFF TGTGCCAGCAGCTTAAAAGAGTCCGCTGAGCAGTTCTTC TRBJ2-1 13 TRBV7-9 - -
CASRQGASYGYTF TGTGCCAGCAGACAGGGGGCCTCGTATGGCTACACCTTC TRBJ1-2 13 TRBV2 TRBD1 -
CASSLQGTGELFF TGTGCCAGCAGTCTACAGGGAACCGGGGAGCTGTTTTTT TRBJ2-2 13 TRBV6-2/TRBV6-3 - -
CASRASGGFTDTQYF TGTGCCAGCAGGGCTAGCGGGGGGTTCACAGATACGCAGTATTTT TRBJ2-3 15 TRBV7-9 TRBD2 -
CASMWTGQVTEAFF TGTGCCAGTATGTGGACAGGGCAAGTCACTGAAGCTTTCTTT TRBJ1-1 14 TRBV19 TRBD1 -
CASSDGTSGGASLGDTQYF TGCGCCAGCAGCGACGGGACTAGCGGGGGGGCCAGCTTGGGAGATACGCAGTATTTT TRBJ2-3 19 TRBV5-1 TRBD2 -
CASSPGSVGETQYF TGTGCCAGCAGCCCGGGGAGCGTGGGGGAGACCCAGTACTTC TRBJ2-5 14 TRBV9 - -
CASSVAGAVNTEAFF TGTGCCAGCAGCGTAGCTGGGGCAGTGAACACTGAAGCTTTCTTT TRBJ1-1 15 TRBV9 - -
CASSPPARQGPYEQYF TGTGCCAGCTCGCCTCCAGCAAGACAGGGGCCCTACGAGCAGTACTTC TRBJ2-7 16 TRBV18 TRBD1 -
CASSLSGDGTYEQYF TGTGCCAGCAGCTTGTCGGGGGACGGGACCTACGAGCAGTACTTC TRBJ2-7 15 TRBV7-6 - -
CAWSSGTSGGAGVDEQFF TGTGCCTGGAGTTCCGGGACTAGCGGGGGGGCCGGTGTAGATGAGCAGTTCTTC TRBJ2-1 18 TRBV30 TRBD2 -
CAISEREGGFEKLFF TGTGCCATCAGTGAGCGGGAAGGGGGATTTGAAAAACTGTTTTTT TRBJ1-4 15 TRBV10-3 - -
CASSFYPMTGSGELFF TGTGCCAGCAGTTTCTACCCAATGACAGGGTCCGGGGAGCTGTTTTTT TRBJ2-2 16 TRBV27 TRBD1 -
CASSQDGALPGHSPYEQYF TGCGCCAGCAGCCAAGATGGGGCGCTACCGGGACACTCTCCTTACGAGCAGTACTTC TRBJ2-7 19 TRBV4-1 - once
CASSDLQGYDTEAFF TGTGCCAGCAGTGACCTACAGGGCTACGACACTGAAGCTTTCTTT TRBJ1-1 15 TRBV25-1 - -
CASSAGTGDTDTQYF TGTGCCAGCAGTGCGGGGACAGGAGACACAGATACGCAGTATTTT TRBJ2-3 15 TRBV6-4 TRBD1 few
CSVRDYEQYF TGCAGCGTTCGGGACTACGAGCAGTACTTC TRBJ2-7 10 TRBV29-1 - -